What follows are 32 T cell receptor beta chains derived from one specimen sequenced in a study of shared clonotypes between healthy human individuals. The protocol was immunoSEQ multiplex PCR, while the TCRdb copy is restricted to in-frame clones and leaves out a portion. The sample includes some 1,400,000 clones, roughly 96% of them seen just once. Sequenced input: naive CD4+ T cells sorted from blood. Subset defined: CD45RA+ positively selected. Receptor source: a man younger than 40 in good health.

The chain links TRBV28 to TRBJ2-4; tentative D call: TRBD1 (6 bases). The CDR3 covers 16 residues. Trimming pared 5 bases from V and 1 base from J, leaving 15 bases between. In germline, CDR1 is MDHEN, CDR2 SYDVKM. In DNA, the CDR3 is TGTGCCAGCAGTCTACAGGGAGTGTCGGCCAAAAACATTCAGTACTTC. It codes for CASSLQGVSAKNIQYF.

The V gene is TRBV19, the J gene TRBJ1-5; D is uncertain. The CDR3 runs to 16 residues. CDR1 LNHDA and CDR2 SQIVND come from the germline V gene (reference sequence). The germline V and J ends were trimmed by 5 bases and 0 bases, with 14 bases remaining between them. Here the CDR3 DNA reads TGTGCCAGTAGTTTACGACGGGGTAATAGCAATCAGCCCCAGCATTTT. Residues: CASSLRRGNSNQPQHF.

V and J are TRBV15 and TRBJ2-6, with a weak D call TRBD1 (5 bases). Germline loops: CDR1 LNHNV, CDR2 YYDKDF (reference sequence). V was cut by 1 base and J by 3 bases, with 10 bases left in between. The CDR3 is 16 residues long. The CDR3 spells CATSRGRVDGANVLTF. DNA of the CDR3: TGTGCCACCAGCAGAGGCAGGGTGGATGGGGCCAACGTCCTGACTTTC. The full variable domain, its missing parts supplied by reference TRBV15 and TRBJ2-6, is DAMVIQNPRYQVTQFGKPVTLSCSQTLNHNVMYWYQQKSSQAPKLLFHYYDKDFNNEADTPDNFQSRRPNTSFCFLDIRSPGLGDTAMYLCATSRGRVDGANVLTFGAGSRLTVL.

This clone is a singleton in its sample. The chain is built from TRBV27 and TRBJ2-2, with D possibly matching TRBD1 (5 bases). The CDR3 has 16 amino acids. CDR1 and CDR2 from the germline V gene are MNHEY and SMNVEV (reference sequence). The V and J ends lost 1 base and 1 base respectively, with 10 bases between them. CDR3 sequence reads: CASSLWNRGNTGELFF. CDR3 nucleotides: TGTGCCAGCAGTTTATGGAATAGGGGGAACACCGGGGAGCTGTTTTTT.

The chain uses TRBV28 and TRBJ1-5; TRBD1 is a possible D gene (5 bases). The CDR3 extends over 15 amino acids. The germline V gene has CDR1 MDHEN and CDR2 SYDVKM. V gave up 6 bases and J gave up 0 bases, with 12 bases separating them. The CDR3 coding sequence is TGTGCCAGCAGCACTCAGGGATATAGCAATCAGCCCCAGCATTTT. Amino acid sequence: CASSTQGYSNQPQHF.

J is TRBJ2-1 and V is TRBV5-1, with no clear D. CDR1 and CDR2 (germline): SGHRS, YFSETQ. With 1 base removed from V and 0 bases from J, the gap between germline ends came to 11 bases. This CDR3 has 16 amino acids. The CDR3, as DNA: TGCGCCAGCAGCTTGCGCTCCCCACCCTCCTACAATGAGCAGTTCTTC. It encodes CASSLRSPPSYNEQFF.

The genes are TRBV7-9 and TRBJ2-2; D not resolved. V gave up 0 bases and J gave up 8 bases, with 13 bases separating them. Germline V CDR1 and CDR2: SEHNR, FQNEAQ (reference sequence). The CDR3 has 15 amino acids. CDR3 DNA sequence: TGTGCCAGCAGCTTAGCGGCAGTGCGTGGTGGGGAGCTGTTTTTT. Translating it yields CASSLAAVRGGELFF.

In its sample, this clone was seen once. V gene TRBV5-1 combines with J gene TRBJ2-1; D possibly corresponds to TRBD2 (5 bases). The germline V gene encodes CDR1 SGHRS and CDR2 YFSETQ. The CDR3 sequence is 14 residues long. V lost 5 bases and J lost 4, with 13 bases in between. The CDR3 reads CASRLSGRYNEQFF. The CDR3 DNA reads as TGCGCCAGCAGATTGAGCGGACGATACAATGAGCAGTTCTTC.

The rearrangement links TRBV5-8 to TRBJ2-5; 11 nucleotides line up with TRBD2. Germline V gene data show CDR1 as SGHTS and CDR2 as YDEGEE. This CDR3 is 15 amino acids long. With 4 bases clipped from V and 2 bases from J, the junction kept 4 bases outside the gene matches. The chain's CDR3 is CASSPGTSGQETQYF. In DNA, the CDR3 is TGTGCCAGCAGCCCCGGGACTAGCGGTCAAGAGACCCAGTACTTC.

V and J are TRBV29-1 and TRBJ1-1, with a weak D call TRBD1 (6 bases). V lost 6 bases and J lost 5, with 10 bases in between. CDR1 and CDR2 from the germline V gene are SQVTM and ANQGSEA. There are 11 residues in the CDR3. CDR3 in amino acids: CSVQGKTEAFF. In DNA, the CDR3 is TGCAGCGTACAGGGAAAGACTGAAGCTTTCTTT.

The chain joins TRBV18 to TRBJ2-3, with 7 bases that match TRBD2. The CDR3 is 15 amino acids. V lost 1 base to trimming and J lost 1 base; unmatched junction nucleotides: 2. The germline V gene encodes CDR1 KGHSH and CDR2 LQKENI. As DNA, the CDR3 is TGTGCCAGCTCACCACGACTAGCCCGCACAGATACGCAGTATTTT. Protein product: CASSPRLARTDTQYF.

V gene TRBV11-2 combines with J gene TRBJ1-5, with TRBD1 identical over 7 bases. The CDR3 is made up of 16 amino acids. V shed 5 bases and J 3 bases; nucleotides not matched to a gene: 10. Germline V gives CDR1 SGHAT, CDR2 FQNNGV. The CDR3 sequence is CASSLAADRPNQPQHF. The CDR3 DNA reads as TGTGCCAGCAGCCTTGCCGCGGACAGGCCCAATCAGCCCCAGCATTTT.

The chain employs TRBV27 and TRBJ1-2, with TRBD1 identical over 8 bases. Trimming at V came to 3 bases and at J to 8 bases, leaving 20 bases not matched to a gene. The CDR3 covers 18 residues. The germline CDR1 and CDR2 sequences are MNHEY and SMNVEV (reference sequence). CDR3 loop: CASSFLPLGTGYLGGYTF. The CDR3 DNA is TGTGCCAGCAGTTTCCTCCCTTTGGGGACAGGCTATCTCGGGGGCTACACCTTC.

The chain joins TRBV4-3 to TRBJ2-1; 7 bases agree with TRBD1. Germline lookup yields CDR1 LGHNA and CDR2 YSLEER. The V and J ends lost 2 bases and 6 bases, in that order; junction bases with no gene match: 4. The CDR3 runs to 14 residues. The CDR3, as DNA: TGCGCCAGCAGCCAACAGCCAGGGGGCAATGAGCAGTTCTTC. Translated, it gives CASSQQPGGNEQFF.

This clone was observed once. This chain joins TRBV18 and TRBJ2-5; 8 bases line up with TRBD2. From germline, CDR1 is KGHSH and CDR2 LQKENI. CDR3 length equals 17 residues. The junction had 11 bases not matched to a gene; V was cut back by 3 bases and J by 2 bases. The CDR3, as DNA: TGTGCCAGCTCACCCCCGGGTAGTAGCGGGACACAAGAGACCCAGTACTTC. It codes for CASSPPGSSGTQETQYF.

V and J are TRBV5-1 and TRBJ2-1; 9 nucleotides match TRBD1. This CDR3 contains 13 residues. Germline V gene data show CDR1 as SGHRS and CDR2 as YFSETQ. The V gene end was trimmed by 2 bases and the J gene end by 9 bases; junction bases not matched to a gene: 3. CDR3 sequence (DNA): TGCGCCAGCAGCTTACAGGGGGCGGGTGAGCAGTTCTTC. Translated: CASSLQGAGEQFF.

This clone was detected once. V usage is TRBV12-5 and J usage is TRBJ2-1; 7 nucleotides agree with TRBD1. The CDR3 covers 16 residues. Per germline, CDR1 LGHNT and CDR2 FRNRAP. V lost 3 bases and J lost 1; bases outside the gene matches: 6. The CDR3, as DNA: TGTGCTAGTGGTTTAGGCCAGACAGGGTCCTACAATGAGCAGTTCTTC. It specifies CASGLGQTGSYNEQFF.

The CDR3 DNA reads as TGTGCCTGGAGTAGGACTAGCGGGAGGGACTTAGGAGAGACCCAGTACTTC. It encodes CAWSRTSGRDLGETQYF. This rearrangement joins TRBV30 to TRBJ2-5; 15 nucleotides line up with TRBD2. V lost 2 bases, J lost 4 bases, and 8 bases stayed unmatched. Per the germline V gene, CDR1 is GTSNPN and CDR2 is SVGIG (reference sequence). The CDR3 contains 17 residues.

The chain employs TRBV18 and TRBJ2-1; 9 bases line up with TRBD1. CDR1 KGHSH and CDR2 LQKENI come from the germline V gene. The length of the CDR3 is 16 residues. After removal of 1 base from V and 9 bases from J, the junction contained 10 bases not matched to a gene. The CDR3 region is CASSPLPDRGSGEQFF. CDR3 coding DNA: TGTGCCAGCTCACCACTGCCGGACAGGGGAAGTGGTGAGCAGTTCTTC.

The chain has TRBV11-2 and TRBJ2-7; D uncertain. Per germline, CDR1 SGHAT and CDR2 FQNNGV. CDR3 length: 16 residues. The V end lost 4 bases, the J end lost 0 bases, and 16 bases lay between the germline ends. DNA of the CDR3: TGTGCCAGCAGCTACCCCCGGCGGTCCATCTCCTACGAGCAGTACTTC. Its protein product is CASSYPRRSISYEQYF.

The genes are TRBV28 and TRBJ2-6; D remains ambiguous. Germline V gives CDR1 MDHEN, CDR2 SYDVKM. V was cut by 6 bases and J by 0 bases, with 12 bases left in between. The CDR3 has 16 amino acids. CDR3: CASSPTPASGANVLTF. The CDR3 region has the DNA TGTGCCAGCAGCCCCACCCCAGCCTCTGGGGCCAACGTCCTGACTTTC.

The rearrangement links TRBV5-1 to TRBJ2-3; maybe TRBD2 (6 bases). The CDR3 sequence is 14 residues long. The V gene's germline CDR1 is SGHRS and CDR2 YFSETQ. The V end lost 4 bases, the J end lost 6 bases, and 15 bases lay between the germline ends. The CDR3 spells CASSATTSRDTQYF. CDR3 bases: TGCGCCAGCAGCGCCACGACTAGTCGTGATACGCAGTATTTT. Drawing the rest from reference TRBV5-1 and TRBJ2-3, the complete variable domain is KAGVTQTPRYLIKTRGQQVTLSCSPISGHRSVSWYQQTPGQGLQFLFEYFSETQRNKGNFPGRFSGRQFSNSRSEMNVSTLELGDSALYLCASSATTSRDTQYFGPGTRLTVL.

A single count supports this clone. The CDR3 sequence is CASSSTGPYEQFF. The CDR3 DNA reads TGTGCCAGCAGCTCTACTGGGCCATATGAGCAGTTCTTC. The V and J genes are TRBV7-3 and TRBJ2-1; D is unresolved. Trimming pared 4 bases from V and 8 bases from J, leaving 12 bases between. The V gene's germline CDR1 is SGHTA and CDR2 FQGTGA. This CDR3 region has 13 residues.

The V and J genes are TRBV9 and TRBJ2-7; the D is unclear. CDR3 length: 14 amino acids. Trimming pared 1 base from V and 3 bases from J, leaving 11 bases between. Germline V lookup: CDR1 SGDLS, CDR2 YYNGEE. CDR3 in DNA: TGTGCCAGCAGCGTACACGACGGAGACTACGAGCAGTACTTC. Translation gives CASSVHDGDYEQYF.

V and J are TRBV19 and TRBJ1-1; tentatively, D is TRBD1 (5 bases). The V and J ends lost 1 base and 0 bases respectively, with 9 bases between them. CDR1 and CDR2 (germline): LNHDA, SQIVND (reference sequence). CDR3 length equals 15 residues. CDR3 coding DNA: TGTGCCAGTAGTATAGCAGGGCACCTGAACACTGAAGCTTTCTTT. It is translated as CASSIAGHLNTEAFF.

This chain connects TRBV7-3 to TRBJ2-1, with TRBD2 matching 7 bases. Per germline, CDR1 SGHTA and CDR2 FQGTGA. With 5 bases clipped from V and 5 bases from J, the junction kept 9 bases outside the gene matches. The CDR3 extends over 15 amino acids. The DNA for the CDR3 is TGTGCCAGCAGCCTCGGGAGGCCTACGAACAATGAGCAGTTCTTC. Amino acids: CASSLGRPTNNEQFF.

Regarding this clone: This same CDR3 is encoded by further DNA sequences in the sample. The V gene is TRBV15, the J gene TRBJ2-3, with D possibly TRBD1 on 5 matching bases. V lost 1 base and J lost 0, with 8 bases in between. This CDR3 comprises 15 residues. From germline, CDR1 is LNHNV and CDR2 YYDKDF (reference sequence). In DNA form, the CDR3 reads TGTGCCACCAGCAGAGGTGGACAAAGCACAGATACGCAGTATTTT. Its translation: CATSRGGQSTDTQYF.

This chain uses TRBV7-2 with TRBJ2-1; 10 bases are shared with TRBD2. Unmatched junction bases numbered 11, after V lost 5 bases and J lost 10 bases. Germline CDR1 SGHTA, CDR2 FQGNSA. The CDR3 consists of 15 residues. As DNA, the CDR3 is TGTGCCAGCAGCCCGGTGGTAGCGGGAGGCCACGAGCAGTTCTTC. Translating it yields CASSPVVAGGHEQFF.

CDR3 sequence: CASSLDGTGAEKLFF. Written as DNA, the CDR3 is TGCGCCAGCAGCTTGGATGGGACAGGGGCTGAAAAACTGTTTTTT. This rearrangement joins TRBV5-1 to TRBJ1-4; 10 nucleotides align to TRBD1. V lost 0 bases and J lost 7; bases outside the gene matches: 3. The CDR3 has 15 amino acids. Germline V gene lookup returns CDR1 SGHRS and CDR2 YFSETQ.

The chain recombines TRBV28 with TRBJ2-3; D is perhaps TRBD1 (5 bases). This CDR3 contains 14 residues. V was pared by 6 bases and J by 2 bases, with 12 bases between. CDR1 and CDR2 (germline): MDHEN, SYDVKM. The CDR3 coding sequence is TGTGCCAGCAGCCATAGACAGCCCACAGATACGCAGTATTTT. This sequence encodes CASSHRQPTDTQYF.

The genes are TRBV5-6 and TRBJ2-5; 8 bases are shared with TRBD2. Germline CDR1 is SGHDT and CDR2 is YYEEEE. Losses at the gene ends were 4 bases for V and 2 bases for J; bases not matched to a gene: 7. This CDR3 is built from 15 residues. DNA of the CDR3: TGTGCCAGCAGCCTGGGACTAGTTGGACAAGAGACCCAGTACTTC. It is translated as CASSLGLVGQETQYF.

For the CDR3, the DNA is TGCGCCAGCAGCCAGTCCACAGGGATTGATGGGGATCAGCCCCAGCATTTT. It codes for CASSQSTGIDGDQPQHF. The rearrangement links TRBV4-3 to TRBJ1-5; D possibly corresponds to TRBD1 (6 bases). The CDR3 sequence is 17 residues long. Per the germline V gene, CDR1 is LGHNA and CDR2 is YSLEER. The V end was cut by 3 bases, the J end by 5 bases, with 20 bases between.